This T cell receptor beta chain is from a study of T-cell reconstitution after alpha-beta-depleted transplantation in children. Unique molecular identifiers were built into the TCRbeta library. Via MiXCR, TCRdb re-called the PCR reads, giving one row per CDR3 protein. The table has some 300,000 distinct CDR3 sequences, roughly 7.8% seen once. Study conclusions and caveats: Several hundred expanded graft clones reportedly gave rise to the alpha-beta T cells present about two months after transplant. When one year had passed after transplant, most T-cell counts and diversity came from newly produced T cells. Some patients owed their high day-60 TCRbeta diversity to surviving recipient T cells and thymic progenitors.

This clonotype was found many times. As yet, its antigen is unknown. In germline, CDR1 is SGHAT, CDR2 FQNNGV. The V and J ends lost 1 base and 4 bases respectively, with 16 bases between them. This CDR3 is built from 16 residues. Sequenced material: peripheral blood, taken 360 days after TCRalphabeta/CD19-depleted stem cell transplant. The TCR sequence derives from a female patient younger than 10 who had a stem cell transplant for Fanconi anemia, so the T cells may come from the graft donor. The chain uses TRBV11-2 and TRBJ1-1; possibly TRBD1 for D (5 bases). The CDR3 protein is CASSLGPRTRGTEAFF. In nucleotides, the CDR3 is TGTGCCAGCAGCTTAGGGCCCCGTACGAGGGGCACTGAAGCTTTCTTT.